This is a list of T cell receptor beta chains from one sample in a study of OX40 agonist ivuxolimab in advanced cancers. Here immunoSEQ multiplex PCR was the method, and the copy in TCRdb shows in-frame clones only, minus some. The table records roughly 70,000 clones, 85% of them present only once. The specimen comprised CD4+ or CD8+ T cells sorted from blood, sampled in a trial of the OX40 agonist ivuxolimab. Every receptor here comes from an adult with an advanced solid tumor such as melanoma, head and neck, liver or kidney cancer. CDR3s include the opening cysteine and the closing phenylalanine or tryptophan. Fields, in order: V gene, J gene, clone size, D gene, CDR3 protein, CDR3 DNA. A D gene is named only where the DNA matches it firmly. A clone size is listed for some rows: how often the clone was seen (once, few, many), or a class if it is expanded.

TRBV5-1	TRBJ1-6	-	TRBD1	CASSPGTDNNSPLHF	TGCGCCAGCAGCCCAGGGACAGACAACAATTCACCCCTCCACTTT
TRBV6-6	TRBJ1-1	-	-	CASSRVTEAFF	TGTGCCAGCAGCAGGGTCACTGAAGCTTTCTTT
TRBV19	TRBJ1-1	-	-	CASKTDTGSTEAFF	TGTGCCAGCAAGACAGATACCGGGTCGACTGAAGCTTTCTTT
TRBV4-3	TRBJ2-5	-	TRBD2	CASSQDLGAGQETQYF	TGCGCCAGCAGCCAAGATCTCGGAGCGGGGCAAGAGACCCAGTACTTC
TRBV14	TRBJ2-3	-	TRBD1	CASSFDRGLTDTQYF	TGTGCCAGCAGCTTCGACAGGGGACTCACAGATACGCAGTATTTT
TRBV19	TRBJ1-2	-	TRBD1	CASSRLGQNYGYTF	TGTGCCAGTAGTAGGCTGGGACAGAACTATGGCTACACCTTC
TRBV5-3	TRBJ1-4	once	-	CARSLVSLFWGFATNEKLFF	TGTGCCAGAAGCTTGGTGTCTTTATTTTGGGGCTTTGCAACTAATGAAAAACTGTTTTTT
TRBV28	TRBJ2-2	-	-	CASGSPTGELFF	TGTGCCAGCGGCAGTCCCACCGGGGAGCTGTTTTTT
TRBV4-1	TRBJ2-3	-	-	CASSQDHGVDTQYF	TGCGCCAGCAGCCAAGATCACGGCGTGGATACGCAGTATTTT
TRBV6-6	TRBJ1-2	-	TRBD1	CASSWGQNRGYGYTF	TGTGCCAGCAGTTGGGGACAGAACAGAGGCTATGGCTACACCTTC
TRBV10-2	TRBJ1-1	few	TRBD1	CASSDRGVEAFF	TGCGCCAGCAGTGACAGGGGGGTTGAAGCTTTCTTT
TRBV5-6	TRBJ1-6	-	-	CASSNQGNNSPLHF	TGTGCCAGCAGCAATCAGGGAAATAATTCACCCCTCCACTTT
TRBV6-6	TRBJ2-7	-	TRBD1	CASSPPGTGGHEQYF	TGTGCCAGCAGCCCACCAGGCACAGGGGGCCACGAGCAGTACTTC
TRBV5-1	TRBJ2-3	-	-	CASSLGQVTDTQYF	TGCGCCAGCAGTTTGGGGCAGGTCACAGATACGCAGTATTTT
TRBV6-1	TRBJ1-3	-	-	CASSEAKGGPGNTIYF	TGTGCCAGCAGTGAAGCTAAGGGGGGGCCTGGAAACACCATATATTTT
TRBV4-3	TRBJ2-4	-	TRBD1	CASSQDWGQGYIQYF	TGCGCCAGCAGCCAAGATTGGGGACAGGGATACATTCAGTACTTC
TRBV18	TRBJ2-7	-	-	CASSPGGVSEQYF	TGTGCCAGCTCACCAGGTGGGGTATCCGAGCAGTACTTC
TRBV6-5	TRBJ1-5	-	-	CASSYMSGNQPQHF	TGTGCCAGCAGTTACATGTCAGGTAATCAGCCCCAGCATTTT
TRBV18	TRBJ1-1	-	-	CASSPSGGTEAFF	TGTGCCAGCTCACCCTCGGGGGGCACTGAAGCTTTCTTT
TRBV7-9	TRBJ1-4	-	-	CASSFQVARGEKLFF	TGTGCCAGCAGCTTCCAGGTAGCCCGGGGTGAAAAACTGTTTTTT
TRBV7-3	TRBJ2-1	-	-	CASSLGGDPYNEQFF	TGTGCCAGCAGCCTAGGGGGGGATCCCTACAATGAGCAGTTCTTC
TRBV6-5	TRBJ1-3	once	-	CANSYSRQPGNTIYF	TGTGCCAACAGTTACTCGAGGCAGCCTGGAAACACCATATATTTT
TRBV9	TRBJ2-2	-	-	CASTTTNTGELFF	TGTGCCAGCACTACCACGAACACCGGGGAGCTGTTTTTT
TRBV19	TRBJ2-1	once	TRBD1	CASSLRTGGGNEQFF	TGTGCCAGTAGTCTACGGACAGGCGGCGGGAATGAGCAGTTCTTC
TRBV10-3	TRBJ2-5	-	-	CAISGTEIGETQYF	TGTGCCATCAGTGGGACAGAAATAGGGGAGACCCAGTACTTC
TRBV6-5	TRBJ2-4	-	TRBD1	CASSLRRDRGNIQYF	TGTGCCAGCAGTCTCCGTCGGGACAGGGGGAACATTCAGTACTTC
TRBV5-1	TRBJ2-2	-	-	CASSSSLAMNTGELFF	TGCGCCAGCAGCTCCTCGTTGGCGATGAACACCGGGGAGCTGTTTTTT
TRBV5-1	TRBJ1-2	once	TRBD1	CASGTGGYGYGYTF	TGCGCCAGCGGAACAGGGGGCTATGGCTATGGCTACACCTTC
TRBV18	TRBJ2-7	-	-	CASSPERPYEQYF	TGTGCCAGCTCACCAGAGCGTCCCTACGAGCAGTACTTC
TRBV9	TRBJ1-1	-	TRBD1	CASSPWEGAMNTEAFF	TGTGCCAGCAGCCCCTGGGAGGGGGCCATGAACACTGAAGCTTTCTTT
TRBV5-4	TRBJ2-7	-	-	CASSLGGGEQYF	TGTGCCAGCAGCTTGGGAGGGGGGGAGCAGTACTTC
TRBV19	TRBJ1-2	-	-	CASSSTRGYYGYTF	TGTGCCAGTAGCTCAACCCGAGGGTATTATGGCTACACCTTC
TRBV5-7	TRBJ2-5	-	-	CASSFVTERSGTQYF	TGTGCCAGCAGCTTCGTGACAGAGCGGTCCGGGACCCAGTACTTC
TRBV5-1	TRBJ2-7	-	-	CASSLVGQEGYEQYF	TGCGCCAGCAGCTTGGTTGGACAGGAGGGTTACGAGCAGTACTTC
TRBV11-2	TRBJ1-3	many	-	CASSPNAGNTIYF	TGTGCCAGCAGCCCGAATGCAGGAAACACCATATATTTT
TRBV7-2	TRBJ2-7	-	TRBD2	CASSFSGGSSYEQYF	TGTGCCAGCAGTTTTAGCGGGGGGAGCTCCTACGAGCAGTACTTC
TRBV5-1	TRBJ1-1	medium-sized	-	CASSSDPLNTEAFF	TGCGCCAGCAGCTCGGACCCTTTGAACACTGAAGCTTTCTTT
TRBV6-6	TRBJ1-4	-	-	CASSDSGLFF	TGTGCCAGCAGTGACTCTGGACTGTTTTTT
TRBV11-3	TRBJ2-7	-	TRBD2	CASSLGASGGAHEQYF	TGTGCCAGCAGCTTAGGGGCCAGCGGGGGGGCCCACGAGCAGTACTTC
TRBV5-4	TRBJ2-5	-	TRBD1	CASSPTGGETQYF	TGTGCCAGCAGCCCGACAGGGGGAGAGACCCAGTACTTC
TRBV5-4	TRBJ1-2	once	-	CASSQKGATAEGYTF	TGTGCCAGCAGCCAAAAAGGGGCCACGGCTGAGGGCTACACCTTC